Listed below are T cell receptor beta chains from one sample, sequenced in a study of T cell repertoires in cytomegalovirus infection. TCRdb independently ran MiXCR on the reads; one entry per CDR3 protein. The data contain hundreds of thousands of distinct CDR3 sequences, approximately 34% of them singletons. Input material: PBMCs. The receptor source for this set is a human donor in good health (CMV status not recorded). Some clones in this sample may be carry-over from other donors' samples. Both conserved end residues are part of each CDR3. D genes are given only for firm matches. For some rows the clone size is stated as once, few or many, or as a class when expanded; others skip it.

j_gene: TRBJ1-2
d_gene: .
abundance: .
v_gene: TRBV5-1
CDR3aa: CASSFSLGADGYTF
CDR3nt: TGCGCCAGCAGCTTTTCCCTGGGGGCTGACGGCTACACCTTC

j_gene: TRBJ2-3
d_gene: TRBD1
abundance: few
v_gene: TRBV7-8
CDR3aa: CASSPGTDPDTQYF
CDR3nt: TGTGCCAGCAGCCCAGGGACAGACCCAGATACGCAGTATTTT

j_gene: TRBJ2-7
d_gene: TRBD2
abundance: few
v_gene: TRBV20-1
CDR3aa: CSAPGLAGFYEQYF
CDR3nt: TGCAGTGCCCCGGGGCTAGCGGGATTCTACGAGCAGTACTTC

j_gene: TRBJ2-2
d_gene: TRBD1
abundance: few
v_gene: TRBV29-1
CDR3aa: CSVEELSRQGLAGELFF
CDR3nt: TGCAGCGTTGAAGAACTAAGTAGACAGGGGTTGGCCGGGGAGCTGTTTTTT

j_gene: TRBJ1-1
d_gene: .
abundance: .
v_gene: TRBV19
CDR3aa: CASSIPGPRNTEAFF
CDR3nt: TGTGCCAGTAGTATCCCGGGACCGAGGAACACTGAAGCTTTCTTT

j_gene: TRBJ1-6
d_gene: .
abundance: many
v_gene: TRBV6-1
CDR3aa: CASQRVRNSPLHF
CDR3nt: TGTGCCAGCCAGCGGGTGAGGAATTCACCCCTCCACTTT

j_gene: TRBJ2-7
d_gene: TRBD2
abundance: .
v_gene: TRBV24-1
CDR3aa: CATSKSTVGGDEQYF
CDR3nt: TGTGCCACCAGTAAGTCCACAGTGGGGGGGGACGAGCAGTACTTC

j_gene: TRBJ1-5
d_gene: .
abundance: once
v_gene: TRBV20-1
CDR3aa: CSASPGNFLGGTHQPQHF
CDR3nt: TGCAGTGCTAGTCCGGGGAATTTCTTGGGGGGGACCCATCAGCCCCAGCATTTT

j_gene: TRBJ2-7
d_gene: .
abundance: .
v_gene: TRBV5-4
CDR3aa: CASSSRRGGGQTYEQYF
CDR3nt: TGTGCCAGCAGCTCACGTCGGGGTGGGGGCCAAACGTACGAGCAGTACTTC

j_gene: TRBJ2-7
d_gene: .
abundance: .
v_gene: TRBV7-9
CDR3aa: CASSVAGGGYEQYF
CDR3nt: TGTGCCAGCAGCGTGGCAGGCGGAGGCTACGAGCAGTACTTC

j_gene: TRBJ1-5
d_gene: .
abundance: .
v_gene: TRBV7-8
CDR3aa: CASSFNQGNQPQHF
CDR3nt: TGTGCCAGCAGCTTCAATCAGGGAAATCAGCCCCAGCATTTT

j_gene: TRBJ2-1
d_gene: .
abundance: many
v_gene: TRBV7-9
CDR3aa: CASSPPPSGGAFF
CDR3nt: TGTGCCAGCAGCCCTCCTCCAAGTGGGGGGGCGTTCTTC